This entry lists 25 T cell receptor beta chains sequenced from one sample in a study of blood T cells in healthy people across ages. Through a sample-barcoded 5' primer and a J-beta primer mix, a second PCR was run for roughly 7 to 12 cycles. TCRdb independently ran MiXCR on the 5' RACE reads; one entry per CDR3 protein. The sample yields around 780,000 distinct CDR3 sequences, 56% seen once. Sequencing was carried out using blood. These receptors all stem from a man aged 35 to 55 in good health.

The chain couples TRBV5-1 to TRBJ2-3; D is uncertain. Trimming shortened V by 3 bases and J by 5 bases, and 10 bases separated the two germline ends. Germline CDR1 and CDR2: SGHRS and YFSETQ. The CDR3 consists of 13 residues. The CDR3 region is CASSSPKEDTQYF. In nucleotides, the CDR3 is TGCGCCAGCAGCTCCCCGAAAGAAGATACGCAGTATTTT.

This clonotype was found a few times. The rearrangement links TRBV7-2 to TRBJ2-5, with D perhaps matching TRBD1 (6 bases). The J call may be mistaken, given a closer DNA end match to TRBJ2-7. The length of the CDR3 is 14 residues. Germline V CDR1 and CDR2: SGHTA, FQGNSA. The CDR3 sequence is CASSPRDNTYEQYF. The CDR3 nucleotides read TGTGCCAGCAGTCCCCGGGACAATACCTACGAGCAGTACTTC.

This sequence joins TRBV3-1 and TRBJ2-1; the match to TRBD2 covers 10 bases. This CDR3 comprises 15 residues. V gave up 1 base and J gave up 6 bases; unmatched junction bases: 3. The germline gives CDR1 LGHDT, CDR2 YNNKEL (reference sequence). The CDR3 spells CASSQGLAGVNEQFF. The CDR3 nucleotides are TGTGCCAGCAGCCAAGGGCTAGCGGGAGTCAATGAGCAGTTCTTC.

This clonotype came up once. This chain links TRBV5-6 with TRBJ2-7; unclear D gene. This CDR3 is built from 14 residues. Trimming pared 0 bases from V and 2 bases from J, leaving 9 bases between. Germline V gives CDR1 SGHDT, CDR2 YYEEEE. The CDR3 DNA is TGTGCCAGCAGCTTGGATTACGGACCCTACGAGCAGTACTTC. Its translation: CASSLDYGPYEQYF.

The sample holds a few counts of this clonotype. In DNA form, the CDR3 reads TGCAGTGTGGGGAGAGGTACTTTCTCCTACGAGCAGTACTTC. It translates to CSVGRGTFSYEQYF. The chain links TRBV20-1 to TRBJ2-7, with D possibly being TRBD2 (5 bases). The CDR3 totals 14 residues. V was trimmed by 7 bases and J by 0 bases, leaving 16 bases between them. CDR1 DFQATT and CDR2 SNEGSKA come from the germline V gene (reference sequence).

In this sample, this clonotype turned up a few times. The chain links TRBV29-1 to TRBJ2-3; maybe TRBD2 (8 bases). From germline, CDR1 is SQVTM and CDR2 ANQGSEA. This CDR3 region has 15 residues. Trimming removed 5 bases from V and 2 bases from J, with 17 bases in between. Written as DNA, the CDR3 is TGCAGCGTTAGGGGGCTAGCGGGTACCACAGATACGCAGTATTTT. It codes for CSVRGLAGTTDTQYF.

The chain is built from TRBV28 and TRBJ1-4; a possible D gene is TRBD1 (5 bases). CDR3 size: 18 residues. V shed 4 bases and J shed 3 bases, with 21 bases lying between them. The germline V gene has CDR1 MDHEN and CDR2 SYDVKM. The CDR3 is CASSYAPGVQSSNEKLFF. CDR3 sequence (DNA): TGTGCCAGCAGTTACGCCCCGGGGGTGCAGTCATCTAATGAAAAACTGTTTTTT.

The chain combines TRBV10-3 with TRBJ2-5, with D perhaps matching TRBD1 (6 bases). The J call may be in error: the DNA end matches TRBJ2-1 better. Germline values: CDR1 ENHRY, CDR2 SYGVKD. This CDR3 is built from 14 residues. The CDR3: CAISPGQLGETQFF. The CDR3 nucleotides read TGTGCCATCAGCCCCGGACAGTTAGGAGAGACCCAGTTCTTC.

V usage is TRBV30 and J usage is TRBJ1-2; maybe TRBD1 (5 bases). The V end was cut by 4 bases, the J end by 2 bases, with 17 bases between. Per germline, CDR1 GTSNPN and CDR2 SVGIG (reference sequence). The length of the CDR3 is 15 residues. The CDR3 region is CAWKDAGSGNYGYTF. The CDR3 region has the DNA TGTGCCTGGAAGGACGCAGGGTCAGGCAACTATGGCTACACCTTC.

This clonotype was counted between two and nine times. CDR3 sequence: CASRTAGSTDTQYF. The CDR3 DNA sequence: TGTGCCAGCAGGACCGCGGGAAGCACAGATACGCAGTATTTT. The V call is TRBV12-3 or TRBV12-4, the J call TRBJ2-3; tentative D call: TRBD2 (6 bases). The CDR3 length is 14 residues. Trimming took off 6 bases at V and 0 bases at J, with 10 bases between the two ends.

This chain uses TRBV27 with TRBJ1-2; the D gene is possibly TRBD1 (5 bases). Deletions cut 4 bases from V and 8 bases from J, with 23 bases between. The germline gives CDR1 MNHEY, CDR2 SMNVEV (reference sequence). The CDR3 runs to 16 residues. CDR3 protein: CASSSLGHRTMGGYTF. DNA for the CDR3: TGTGCCAGCAGTTCTTTGGGTCACAGGACGATGGGGGGCTACACCTTC.

The V and J genes are TRBV4-1 and TRBJ2-5; D is unclear. Germline V lookup: CDR1 MGHRA, CDR2 YSYEKL. The CDR3 totals 15 residues. V lost 7 bases and J 5 bases, leaving 20 bases between the germline ends. In DNA form, the CDR3 reads TGCGCCAGCATGCCAAGTTTTGGATTGATGGAGACCCAGTACTTC. This codes for CASMPSFGLMETQYF.

This clonotype has at least ten counts. The chain is built from TRBV5-1 and TRBJ1-2, with D uncertain. Germline loops: CDR1 SGHRS, CDR2 YFSETQ. The CDR3 is 17 amino acids. Trimming took 0 bases from V and 7 from J, leaving 22 bases between them. The CDR3 sequence is CASSLVGRLEAVRGYTF. DNA for the CDR3: TGCGCCAGCAGCTTGGTCGGCAGACTAGAAGCGGTGCGTGGCTACACCTTC.

This clonotype was observed a few times. CDR3 in amino acids: CASSYRRAQALEQYF. CDR3 bases: TGTGCCAGCAGTTACCGGAGGGCCCAGGCTTTGGAGCAGTACTTC. V usage is TRBV6-5 and J usage is TRBJ2-7; TRBD2 is a possible D gene (6 bases). Germline CDR1 and CDR2: MNHEY and SVGAGI. Trimming removed 2 bases from V and 7 bases from J, with 18 bases in between. CDR3 length: 15 residues.

The chain links TRBV18 to TRBJ1-5; D call uncertain. CDR1 is KGHSH and CDR2 is LQKENI in the germline V gene. V lost 4 bases and J 5 bases, leaving 18 bases between the germline ends. CDR3 length: 16 residues. Here the CDR3 reads CASSHREVTTDQPQHF. CDR3 in DNA: TGTGCCAGCTCACACCGGGAGGTTACAACGGATCAGCCCCAGCATTTT.

V is TRBV7-2 and J is TRBJ2-3; the match to TRBD1 covers 7 bases. The germline V gene encodes CDR1 SGHTA and CDR2 FQGNSA. The V gene end was trimmed by 6 bases and the J gene end by 2 bases; junction bases not matched to a gene: 8. CDR3 size: 15 residues. CDR3: CASRTGTVPTDTQYF. CDR3 coding DNA: TGTGCCAGCAGAACCGGGACAGTACCCACAGATACGCAGTATTTT.

This clonotype was observed a handful of times. The CDR3 DNA reads as TGCAGTGCTAAGGTGGGACAGGGCCCCTACAATGAGCAGTTCTTC. It codes for CSAKVGQGPYNEQFF. The gene calls are TRBV20-1 and TRBJ2-1, with 9 positions matching TRBD1. Germline CDR1 DFQATT, CDR2 SNEGSKA (reference sequence). Trimming removed 4 bases from V and 2 bases from J; junction bases left unmatched: 6. This CDR3 has 15 amino acids.

The genes are TRBV14 and TRBJ2-6; D call uncertain. V lost 1 base and J 2 bases, leaving 9 bases between the germline ends. Germline V gene data show CDR1 as SGHDN and CDR2 as FVKESK. The CDR3 runs 16 residues. The CDR3 region is CASSQGYRAGANVLTF. The CDR3 DNA sequence: TGTGCCAGCAGCCAAGGTTACAGAGCTGGGGCCAACGTCCTGACTTTC.

This clonotype was seen only a few times. The rearrangement links TRBV6-6 to TRBJ2-5; possibly TRBD2 for D (6 bases). The J call may be wrong; the DNA end is better matched by TRBJ2-7. CDR1 and CDR2 (germline): MNHNY, SVGAGI (reference sequence). There are 13 residues in the CDR3. CDR3: CASARGLSYEQYF. The CDR3 DNA follows: TGTGCCAGCGCGCGGGGTTTGTCCTACGAGCAGTACTTC.

This chain uses TRBV6-5 with TRBJ2-1; D remains ambiguous. This CDR3 contains 14 residues. Germline lookup yields CDR1 MNHEY and CDR2 SVGAGI. Trimming took 2 bases from V and 12 from J, leaving 17 bases between them. The CDR3 protein is CASSYAEFMGRQFF. CDR3 nucleotide sequence: TGTGCCAGCAGTTACGCCGAATTTATGGGAAGGCAGTTCTTC.

This clonotype was counted between two and nine times. The rearrangement links TRBV27 to TRBJ2-7; possible D gene TRBD2, 6 bases. Deletions cut 5 bases from V and 6 bases from J, with 14 bases between. The CDR3 sequence is 13 residues long. Germline V lookup: CDR1 MNHEY, CDR2 SMNVEV (reference sequence). The CDR3 nucleotides read TGTGCCAGCAGTCCTCCGCCCGGGGGCGAGCAGTACTTC. Its protein product is CASSPPPGGEQYF.

The rearrangement links TRBV20-1 to TRBJ2-5, with D perhaps being TRBD1 or TRBD2 (5 bases each). V lost 3 bases, J lost 5 bases, and 19 bases lay in between. The CDR3 runs to 15 residues. Germline V gene lookup returns CDR1 DFQATT and CDR2 SNEGSKA (reference sequence). The CDR3 spells CSASGIGTVRETQYF. The CDR3, as DNA: TGCAGTGCTAGTGGAATTGGGACCGTTCGGGAGACCCAGTACTTC.

The rearrangement links TRBV5-6 to TRBJ2-1; no definite D call. CDR1 SGHDT and CDR2 YYEEEE come from the germline V gene. The length of the CDR3 is 13 residues. V shed 6 bases and J shed 8 bases, with 15 bases lying between them. This chain's CDR3 is CASNLLMNDEQFF. The CDR3 region has the DNA TGTGCCAGCAACTTATTGATGAACGATGAGCAGTTCTTC.

The CDR3, as DNA: TGTGCCAGCAGTTTCGGGGGCAATGCCTACGAGCAGTACTTC. Encoded protein: CASSFGGNAYEQYF. J is TRBJ2-4 and V is TRBV6-2 or TRBV6-3, with D possibly called TRBD1 or TRBD2 (6 bases each). The DNA end lines up better with TRBJ2-7; the J call may be wrong. This CDR3 contains 14 residues. Germline-derived CDR1 and CDR2 are MNHEY and SVGEGT.

In its sample, this clonotype was seen a few times. The chain carries TRBV12-3 or TRBV12-4 and TRBJ1-5; D is perhaps TRBD1 (6 bases). The CDR3 consists of 19 residues. The ends were cut back, 0 bases at V and 1 base at J, with 19 bases in the middle. The CDR3 protein is CASSLAAGVMGGSNQPQHF. CDR3 bases: TGTGCCAGCAGTTTAGCTGCAGGGGTCATGGGTGGAAGCAATCAGCCCCAGCATTTT.